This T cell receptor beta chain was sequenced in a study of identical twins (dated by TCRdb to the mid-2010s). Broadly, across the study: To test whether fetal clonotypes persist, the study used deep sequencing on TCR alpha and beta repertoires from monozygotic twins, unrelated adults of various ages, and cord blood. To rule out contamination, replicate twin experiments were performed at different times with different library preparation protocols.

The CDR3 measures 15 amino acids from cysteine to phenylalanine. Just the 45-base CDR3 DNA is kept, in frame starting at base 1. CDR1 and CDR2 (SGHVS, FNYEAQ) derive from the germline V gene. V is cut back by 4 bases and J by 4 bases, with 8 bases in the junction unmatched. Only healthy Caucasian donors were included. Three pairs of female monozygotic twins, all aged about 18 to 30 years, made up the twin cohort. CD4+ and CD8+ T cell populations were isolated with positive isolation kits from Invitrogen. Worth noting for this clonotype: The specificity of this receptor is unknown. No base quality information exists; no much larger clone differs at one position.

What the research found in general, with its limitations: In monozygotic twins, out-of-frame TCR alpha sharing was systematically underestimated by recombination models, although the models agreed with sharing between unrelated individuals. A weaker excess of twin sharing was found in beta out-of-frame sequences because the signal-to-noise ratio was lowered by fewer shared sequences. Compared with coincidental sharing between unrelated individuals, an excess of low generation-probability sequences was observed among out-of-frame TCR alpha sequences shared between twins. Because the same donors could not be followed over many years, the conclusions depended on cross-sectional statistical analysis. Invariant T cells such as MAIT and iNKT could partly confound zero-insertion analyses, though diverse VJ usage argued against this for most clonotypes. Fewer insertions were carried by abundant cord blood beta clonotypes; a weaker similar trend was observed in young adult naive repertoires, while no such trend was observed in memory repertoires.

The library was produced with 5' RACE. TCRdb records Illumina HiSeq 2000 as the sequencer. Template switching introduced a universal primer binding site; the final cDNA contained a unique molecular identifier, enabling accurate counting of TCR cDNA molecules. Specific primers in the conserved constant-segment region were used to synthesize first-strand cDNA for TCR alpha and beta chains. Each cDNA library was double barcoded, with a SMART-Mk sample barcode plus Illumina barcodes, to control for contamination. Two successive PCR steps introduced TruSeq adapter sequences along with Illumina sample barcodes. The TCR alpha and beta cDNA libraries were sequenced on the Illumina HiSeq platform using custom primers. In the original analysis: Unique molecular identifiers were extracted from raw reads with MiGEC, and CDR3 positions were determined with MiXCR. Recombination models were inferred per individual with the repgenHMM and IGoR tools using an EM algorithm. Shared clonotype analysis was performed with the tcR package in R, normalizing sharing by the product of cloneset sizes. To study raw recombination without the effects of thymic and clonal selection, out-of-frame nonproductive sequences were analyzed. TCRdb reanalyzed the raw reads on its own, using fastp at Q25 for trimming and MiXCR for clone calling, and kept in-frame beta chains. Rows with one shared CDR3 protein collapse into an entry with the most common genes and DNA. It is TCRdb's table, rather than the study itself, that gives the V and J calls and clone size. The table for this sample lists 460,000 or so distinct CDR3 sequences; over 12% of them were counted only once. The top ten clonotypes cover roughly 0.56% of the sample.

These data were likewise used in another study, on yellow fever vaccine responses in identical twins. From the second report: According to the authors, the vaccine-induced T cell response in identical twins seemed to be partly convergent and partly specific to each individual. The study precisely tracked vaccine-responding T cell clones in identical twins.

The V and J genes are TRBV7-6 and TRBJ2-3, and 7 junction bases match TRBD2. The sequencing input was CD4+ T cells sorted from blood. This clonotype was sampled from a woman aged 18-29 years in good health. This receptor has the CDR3 CASSSGGSRADTQYF. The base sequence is TGTGCCAGCAGCTCCGGCGGGAGTAGGGCAGATACGCAGTATTTT.